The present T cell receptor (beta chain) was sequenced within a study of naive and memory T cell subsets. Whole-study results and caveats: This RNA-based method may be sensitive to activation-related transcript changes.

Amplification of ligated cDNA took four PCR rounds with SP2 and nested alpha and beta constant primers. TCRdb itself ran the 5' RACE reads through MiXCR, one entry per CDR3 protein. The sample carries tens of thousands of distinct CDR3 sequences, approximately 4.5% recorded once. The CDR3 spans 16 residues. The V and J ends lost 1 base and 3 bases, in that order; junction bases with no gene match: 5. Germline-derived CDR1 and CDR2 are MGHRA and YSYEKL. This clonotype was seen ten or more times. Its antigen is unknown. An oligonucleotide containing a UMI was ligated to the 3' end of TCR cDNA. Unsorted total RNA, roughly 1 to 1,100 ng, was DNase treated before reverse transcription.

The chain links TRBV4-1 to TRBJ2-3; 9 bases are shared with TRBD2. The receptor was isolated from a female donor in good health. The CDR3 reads CASSQATSGQTDTQYF. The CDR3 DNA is TGCGCCAGCAGCCAAGCAACTAGCGGGCAAACAGATACGCAGTATTTT.